Sequencing of this T cell receptor (beta chain) was carried out in a study of shared clonotypes between healthy human individuals. The study's findings and limits: Four donors shared about 4.8% of their naive CD4 clonotypes.

The assay was immunoSEQ multiplex PCR, and TCRdb's table has in-frame clones only and misses some. The profile covers about 2.4 million clones, with approximately 93% appearing a single time and about 0.38% taken by the ten largest. On this clone itself: What it binds is not known.

This clonotype was sampled from a man aged 18-30 years in good health. Some clones in this sample may be carry-over from other donors' samples. Input material: naive CD4+ T cells from PBMCs. Indicated subset: CD45RA+ positively selected.

The CDR3 sequence: CASSLGPQAEAFF. The CDR3 nucleotides read TGTGCCAGCAGCTTGGGGCCCCAGGCTGAAGCTTTCTTT. This sequence joins TRBV5-4 and TRBJ1-1; no firm D call. There are 13 residues in the CDR3. Per the germline V gene, CDR1 is SGHNT and CDR2 is YYREEE (reference sequence). V was cut by 0 bases and J by 6 bases, with 9 bases left in between.